This T cell receptor beta chain originates from a study of lymphopenia after photon versus proton radiotherapy. General study results and limits: Relative stability marked proton patients; photon patients lost diversity and naive cells.

V was clipped by 0 bases and J by 4 bases, with 9 bases between them. CDR1 MNHNY and CDR2 SVGAGI come from the germline V gene (reference sequence). This CDR3 is built from 15 residues. As to this clone: The antigen remains unidentified.

The method was immunoSEQ multiplex PCR; TCRdb's version includes in-frame clones alone and lacks a portion of them. This table has roughly 150,000 clones, approximately 86% appearing once. The source was peripheral blood, collected from a patient treated with photon-based radiotherapy. The V call is TRBV6-6, the J call TRBJ2-2, with D perhaps TRBD1 or TRBD2 (5 bases each). The receptor was isolated from a man aged 45-60 years with gastric cancer. The CDR3 DNA follows: TGTGCCAGCAGTTACTCCGGGGCCGGCACCGGGGAGCTGTTTTTT. It specifies CASSYSGAGTGELFF.